The clone carrying this TCR beta chain was seen only once. Sequenced by immunoSEQ multiplex PCR; TCRdb stores in-frame clones only, minus some. The repertoire holds 98,000 or so clones, with almost 85% as singletons. CDR3 length: 12 residues. CDR1 is GTSNPN, CDR2 SVGIG, per germline (reference sequence). V lost 0 bases and J lost 6, with 9 bases in between. This sample is part of a study of control samples from healthy donors and cancer patients. This receptor was taken from a man in his fifties or sixties in good health. The chain couples TRBV30 to TRBJ2-7, with a tentative D call TRBD2 (7 bases). The sequenced material came from blood. The CDR3 DNA follows: TGTGCCTGGAGTGTAGGGGGGGGCGAGCAGTACTTC. Residues: CAWSVGGGEQYF.